Presented here are 8 T cell receptor beta chains from one specimen sequenced in a study of blood T cell repertoires in COVID-19. Data came from immunoSEQ multiplex PCR; TCRdb stores just in-frame clones and leaves some out. Among about 400,000 clones listed, approximately 87% were seen once. The sample taken for sequencing was PBMCs or T cells enriched from blood (not recorded which). These receptors came from a man aged 35-49 years in a cohort exposed to, infected with or recovered from COVID-19 (not recorded which).

The chain has TRBV19 and TRBJ2-2; TRBD1 matches at 10 bases. The CDR3 is 16 residues long. Germline V lookup: CDR1 LNHDA, CDR2 SQIVND (reference sequence). J lost 3 bases, V lost 5 bases, and 6 bases had no gene match. CDR3 region: CASSPWTGGDTGELFF. CDR3 in DNA: TGTGCCAGTAGTCCCTGGACAGGGGGGGACACCGGGGAGCTGTTTTTT.

This rearrangement joins TRBV7-2 to TRBJ1-1; TRBD1 agrees at 8 bases. Germline CDR1 is SGHTA and CDR2 is FQGNSA. The CDR3 spans 13 residues. The trim removed 5 bases at V and 5 bases at J, leaving 4 bases unmatched. CDR3 bases: TGTGCCAGCAGCCGACAGGGGATGACTGAAGCTTTCTTT. This encodes CASSRQGMTEAFF.

The chain combines TRBV7-9 with TRBJ1-5; 8 positions match TRBD1. The CDR3 totals 13 residues. In germline, CDR1 is SEHNR, CDR2 FQNEAQ (reference sequence). V dropped 5 bases and J dropped 7; count of bases not matched to a gene: 4. The chain's CDR3 is CASSAQGVQPQHF. DNA for the CDR3: TGTGCCAGCAGCGCACAGGGGGTCCAGCCCCAGCATTTT. Drawing the rest from reference TRBV7-9 and TRBJ1-5, the complete variable domain is DTGVSQNPRHKITKRGQNVTFRCDPISEHNRLYWYRQTLGQGPEFLTYFQNEAQLEKSRLLSDRFSAERPKGSFSTLEIQRTEQGDSAMYLCASSAQGVQPQHFGDGTRLSIL.

This clone was observed a handful of times. This chain connects TRBV3-1 (or the pseudogene TRBV3-2) to TRBJ1-2; possible D gene TRBD1, 6 bases. V lost 0 bases and J 6 bases, leaving 20 bases between the germline ends. Germline CDR1 is LGHDT and CDR2 is YNNKEL (reference sequence). The CDR3 loop spans 17 amino acids. CDR3 residues: CASSQDRIHAGADGYTF. Written as DNA, the CDR3 is TGTGCCAGCAGCCAAGATCGGATACACGCAGGGGCTGATGGCTACACCTTC.

The chain is built from TRBV5-1 and TRBJ1-2; D may be TRBD1 (5 bases). V shed 2 bases and J shed 4 bases, with 12 bases lying between them. Germline V gene lookup returns CDR1 SGHRS and CDR2 YFSETQ. The CDR3 loop spans 14 amino acids. This chain's CDR3 is CASSFGGTGYGYTF. CDR3 DNA: TGCGCCAGCAGCTTCGGGGGGACCGGCTATGGCTACACCTTC. The full variable domain, in which reference TRBV5-1 and TRBJ1-2 provide the parts outside the CDR3, is KAGVTQTPRYLIKTRGQQVTLSCSPISGHRSVSWYQQTPGQGLQFLFEYFSETQRNKGNFPGRFSGRQFSNSRSEMNVSTLELGDSALYLCASSFGGTGYGYTFGSGTRLTVV.

This clone occurred a few times. The rearrangement uses TRBV7-8 and TRBJ1-3, with a weak D call TRBD1 (5 bases). Germline lookup yields CDR1 SGHVS and CDR2 FQNEAQ. CDR3 length: 15 amino acids. Trimming removed 5 bases from V and 2 bases from J, with 13 bases in between. The chain's CDR3 is CASSREAGAGNTIYF. DNA of the CDR3: TGTGCCAGCAGCAGAGAGGCGGGGGCTGGAAACACCATATATTTT.

V and J are TRBV2 and TRBJ2-1; TRBD2 matches at 8 bases. The CDR3 has 12 residues. Trimming took 8 bases from V and 6 from J; bases not matched to a gene: 3. Germline V gene sequence: CDR1 SNHLY, CDR2 FYNNEI. CDR3 in amino acids: CASRGLANEQFF. CDR3 DNA sequence: TGTGCCAGCCGAGGACTAGCCAATGAGCAGTTCTTC.

J is TRBJ2-5 and V is TRBV7-8, with D tentatively TRBD2 (5 bases). CDR1 is SGHVS, CDR2 FQNEAQ, per germline. Trimming stripped 4 bases from V and 5 bases from J, with 14 bases between. This CDR3 is built from 14 residues. The CDR3 sequence: CASSSSPRGETQYF. In DNA form, the CDR3 reads TGTGCCAGCAGCTCAAGTCCCAGAGGGGAGACCCAGTACTTC.